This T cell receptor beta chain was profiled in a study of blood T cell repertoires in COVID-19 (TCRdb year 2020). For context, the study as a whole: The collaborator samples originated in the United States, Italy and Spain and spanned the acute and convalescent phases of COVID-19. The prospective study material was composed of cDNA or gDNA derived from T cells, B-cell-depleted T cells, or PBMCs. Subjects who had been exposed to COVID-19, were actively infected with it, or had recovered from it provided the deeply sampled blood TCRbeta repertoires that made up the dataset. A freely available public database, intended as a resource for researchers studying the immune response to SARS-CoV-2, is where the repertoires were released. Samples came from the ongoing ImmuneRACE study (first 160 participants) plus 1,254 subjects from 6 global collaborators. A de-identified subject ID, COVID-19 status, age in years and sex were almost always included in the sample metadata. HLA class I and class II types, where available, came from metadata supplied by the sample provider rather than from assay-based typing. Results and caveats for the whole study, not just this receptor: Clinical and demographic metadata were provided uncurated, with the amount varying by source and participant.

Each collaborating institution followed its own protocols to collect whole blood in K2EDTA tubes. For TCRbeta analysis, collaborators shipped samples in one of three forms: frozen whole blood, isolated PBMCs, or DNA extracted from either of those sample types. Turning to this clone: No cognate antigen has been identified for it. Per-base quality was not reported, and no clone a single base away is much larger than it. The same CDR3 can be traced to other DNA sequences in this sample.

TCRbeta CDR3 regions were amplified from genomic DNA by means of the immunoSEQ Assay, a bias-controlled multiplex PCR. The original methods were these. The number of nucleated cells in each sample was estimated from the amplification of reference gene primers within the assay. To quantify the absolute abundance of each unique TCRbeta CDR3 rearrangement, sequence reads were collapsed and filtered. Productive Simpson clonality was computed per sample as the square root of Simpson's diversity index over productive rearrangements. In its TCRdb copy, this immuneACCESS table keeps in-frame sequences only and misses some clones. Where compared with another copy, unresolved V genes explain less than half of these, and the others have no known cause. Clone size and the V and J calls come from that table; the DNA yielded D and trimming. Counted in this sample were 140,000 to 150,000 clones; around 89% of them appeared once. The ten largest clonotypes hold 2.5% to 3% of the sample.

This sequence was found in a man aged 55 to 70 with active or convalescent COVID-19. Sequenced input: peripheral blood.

The DNA sequence is given as TGCAGCGTTGAAGGGGAGGATGGCTACACCTTC. Translated, it gives CSVEGEDGYTF. In this chain, TRBV29-1 is recombined with TRBJ1-2; the D gene cannot be named for sure. The CDR1 and CDR2 encoded by the germline V gene are SQVTM and ANQGSEA. The CDR3 contains 11 residues, cysteine and phenylalanine counted. Only the CDR3 part of the read is kept: 33 bases, read in frame from the first base. The junction shows trimming of 1 base on V and 6 bases on J, plus 6 bases between the germline ends.